The clone carrying this T cell receptor beta chain was observed a handful of times. The antigen is unknown. This CDR3 contains 16 residues. V dropped 5 bases and J dropped 3 bases, with 19 bases sitting between them. Germline values: CDR1 SGHVS, CDR2 FNYEAQ. The sample belongs to a study of T cell repertoires in cytomegalovirus infection. General study results and limits: The ex vivo response showed dominance by HLA-C-restricted CMV-specific TCR beta clonotypes.

TCRdb re-called the reads through MiXCR, storing one row per CDR3 protein. The repertoire holds about 110,000 distinct CDR3 sequences, with around 31% as singletons. The V and J genes are TRBV7-6 and TRBJ1-1; perhaps TRBD1 as D (5 bases). This receptor was identified in a human donor in good health (CMV status not recorded). Some clones in this sample may be carry-over from other donors' samples. The sample was CD8+ T cells from cultured PBMCs, taken from culture after CMV antigen stimulation. Here the CDR3 DNA reads TGTGCCAGCAGCCCTCCATGGGGCTCCGAGCACACTGAAGCTTTCTTT. Translating it yields CASSPPWGSEHTEAFF.